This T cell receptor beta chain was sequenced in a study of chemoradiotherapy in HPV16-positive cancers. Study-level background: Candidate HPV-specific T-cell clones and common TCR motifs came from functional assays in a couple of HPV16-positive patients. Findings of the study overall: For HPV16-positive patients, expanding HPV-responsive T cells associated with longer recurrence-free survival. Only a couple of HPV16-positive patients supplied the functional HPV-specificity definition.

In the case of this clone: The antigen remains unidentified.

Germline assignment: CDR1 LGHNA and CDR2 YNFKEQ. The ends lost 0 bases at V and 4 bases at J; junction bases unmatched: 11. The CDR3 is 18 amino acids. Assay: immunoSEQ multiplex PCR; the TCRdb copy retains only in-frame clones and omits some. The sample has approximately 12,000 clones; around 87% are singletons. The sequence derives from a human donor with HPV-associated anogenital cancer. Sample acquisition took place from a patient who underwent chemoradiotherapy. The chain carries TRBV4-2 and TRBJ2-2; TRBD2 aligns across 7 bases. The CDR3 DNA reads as TGTGCCAGCAGCCAAGATAGGCGGGCTAGCGGAGTCACCGGGGAGCTGTTTTTT. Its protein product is CASSQDRRASGVTGELFF.